Described below is a single T cell receptor (beta chain) sequence and its context. The CDR3 covers 17 residues. Trimming cost V 3 bases and J 4 bases, with 18 bases left between them. In germline, CDR1 is LNHDA, CDR2 SQIVND (reference sequence). Per the study methods: Nucleated cell counts were estimated from reference gene primer amplification. Clones were sequenced by immunoSEQ multiplex PCR, and TCRdb holds only the in-frame ones, with some missing. The V and J calls and clone size are taken from that table; D and trimming were inferred from the DNA. The sample lists about 59,000 clones, 87% occurring once. The sample belongs to a study of blood T cell repertoires in COVID-19.

J is TRBJ1-4 and V is TRBV19; a weak D match, TRBD1 (6 bases). The sequence derives from a man older than 75 in a cohort sampled during active COVID-19. Sequencing was done on a sample of peripheral blood. CDR3 protein: CASSITPDSFRNEKLFF. CDR3 sequence (DNA): TGTGCCAGTAGTATTACTCCGGACAGTTTCCGTAATGAAAAACTGTTTTTT.